These 31 T cell receptor beta chains were sequenced from one sample in a study of blood T cell repertoires in COVID-19. This table comes from immunoSEQ multiplex PCR, and its TCRdb copy is limited to in-frame clones, with some not included. The profile shows about 140,000 clones, around 86% of them singletons. Sample: peripheral blood. These receptors all stem from a woman in her fifties or sixties with active or convalescent COVID-19.

The chain employs TRBV5-1 and TRBJ2-1, with a tentative D call TRBD2 (5 bases). Germline loops: CDR1 SGHRS, CDR2 YFSETQ. This CDR3 is 14 amino acids long. V lost 0 bases and J lost 4, with 8 bases in between. CDR3 sequence (DNA): TGCGCCAGCAGCTTGGATAGCGAGTACAATGAGCAGTTCTTC. As protein: CASSLDSEYNEQFF.

The chain employs TRBV24-1 and TRBJ2-2; 7 nucleotides align to TRBD2. This CDR3 is built from 15 residues. CDR1 and CDR2 from the germline V gene are KGHDR and SFDVKD. J was trimmed by 4 bases and V by 7 bases; bases with no gene match: 8. The CDR3 bases are TGTGCCACCAGAGCCGGGACTACCGGCACCGGGGAGCTGTTTTTT. Encoded protein: CATRAGTTGTGELFF.

This clone occurred once. The rearrangement links TRBV10-3 to TRBJ2-1, with 10 bases lining up with TRBD2. V lost 8 bases, J lost 8 bases, and 6 bases stayed unmatched. Germline V CDR1 and CDR2: ENHRY, SYGVKD. The CDR3 is 13 residues long. DNA for the CDR3: TGTGCCATCCGGCTAGCGGGGGCGGATGAGCAGTTCTTC. Protein sequence: CAIRLAGADEQFF.

This chain uses TRBV27 with TRBJ2-1, with 9 bases aligning to TRBD2. Germline CDR1 MNHEY, CDR2 SMNVEV (reference sequence). Trimming at V came to 5 bases and at J to 5 bases, leaving 4 bases not matched to a gene. The CDR3 consists of 14 residues. CDR3 coding DNA: TGTGCCAGCAGTGAGCGGGGGGCAAACAATGAGCAGTTCTTC. It encodes CASSERGANNEQFF.

The chain carries TRBV28 and TRBJ1-4; D is undetermined. Trimming removed 4 bases at V and 0 bases at J, with 6 bases between. Germline assignment: CDR1 MDHEN and CDR2 SYDVKM. CDR3 length: 14 amino acids. The CDR3 DNA follows: TGTGCCAGCAGTTCTCGTACAACTAATGAAAAACTGTTTTTT. It translates to CASSSRTTNEKLFF.

The genes are TRBV3-1 (or the pseudogene TRBV3-2) and TRBJ2-2, with 12 bases that match TRBD2. Germline-derived CDR1 and CDR2 are LGHDT and YNNKEL (reference sequence). J lost 4 bases, V lost 1 base, and 1 base had no gene match. The CDR3 has 16 residues. CDR3 coding DNA: TGTGCCAGCAGCCAAGGGACTAGCGGGACCACCGGGGAGCTGTTTTTT. This translates into CASSQGTSGTTGELFF.

The chain recombines TRBV2 with TRBJ2-1; tentatively, D is TRBD1 (6 bases). V was shortened by 3 bases and J by 2 bases, with 11 bases between the two germline ends. The CDR3 is made up of 15 amino acids. Germline CDR1 and CDR2: SNHLY and FYNNEI. This CDR3 is CASSDEQGPYNEQFF. In DNA form, the CDR3 reads TGTGCCAGCAGTGATGAGCAGGGGCCCTACAATGAGCAGTTCTTC. Looking up the rest from reference TRBV2 and TRBJ2-1 gives the full variable domain: EPEVTQTPSHQVTQMGQEVILRCVPISNHLYFYWYRQILGQKVEFLVSFYNNEISEKSEIFDDQFSVERPDGSNFTLKIRSTKLEDSAMYFCASSDEQGPYNEQFFGPGTRLTVL.

V gene TRBV5-4 combines with J gene TRBJ1-4; 7 bases agree with TRBD1. The CDR3 extends over 15 amino acids. From germline, CDR1 is SGHNT and CDR2 YYREEE (reference sequence). V shed 4 bases, J shed 4 bases, and the junction held 7 bases outside the gene matches. The CDR3 loop is CASSIRDSYNEKLFF. CDR3 coding DNA: TGTGCCAGCAGCATCCGGGACAGTTATAATGAAAAACTGTTTTTT.

The rearrangement links TRBV2 to TRBJ1-2; D is uncertain. CDR3 length: 14 amino acids. Germline V gene data show CDR1 as SNHLY and CDR2 as FYNNEI. The germline V and J ends were trimmed by 0 bases and 7 bases, with 12 bases remaining between them. The CDR3 protein is CASSEAGARSGYTF. The CDR3 DNA reads as TGTGCCAGCAGTGAAGCAGGTGCCCGGAGTGGCTACACCTTC.

This sequence joins TRBV7-2 and TRBJ2-1; 7 bases align to TRBD2. The CDR3 is 16 residues long. The V gene's germline CDR1 is SGHTA and CDR2 FQGNSA. V dropped 1 base and J dropped 10; count of bases not matched to a gene: 13. CDR3 bases: TGTGCCAGCAGCTTAGTACCCACGGGAGGATCGATGGAGCAGTTCTTC. Protein sequence: CASSLVPTGGSMEQFF.

The chain carries TRBV10-3 and TRBJ1-5, with TRBD1 matching 7 bases. V lost 0 bases to trimming and J lost 1 base; unmatched junction nucleotides: 0. The CDR3 contains 15 residues. Germline lookup yields CDR1 ENHRY and CDR2 SYGVKD. The CDR3 sequence: CAISESGQSNQPQHF. The DNA of the CDR3 is TGTGCCATCAGTGAGTCGGGACAGAGCAATCAGCCCCAGCATTTT.

The rearrangement joins TRBV6-5 to TRBJ2-7; TRBD1 might be the D (6 bases). This CDR3 spans 15 amino acids. The germline CDR1 and CDR2 sequences are MNHEY and SVGAGI. Trimming stripped 0 bases from V and 3 bases from J, with 12 bases between. For the CDR3, the DNA is TGTGCCAGCAGTTACTCGACAGGTATCAGCTACGAGCAGTACTTC. Translating gives CASSYSTGISYEQYF.

This clone has only a few counts. This rearrangement joins TRBV7-2 to TRBJ1-5, with D possibly matching TRBD1 (5 bases). The CDR3 covers 17 residues. V dropped 2 bases and J dropped 0 bases, with 14 bases sitting between them. CDR1 and CDR2 from the germline V gene are SGHTA and FQGNSA. CDR3 coding DNA: TGTGCCAGCAGCTTACAGGGAGGGCCTTATAGCAATCAGCCCCAGCATTTT. This encodes CASSLQGGPYSNQPQHF.

The V and J genes are TRBV19 and TRBJ1-1; D might be TRBD1 (5 bases). This CDR3 region has 14 residues. Trimming shortened V by 4 bases and J by 4 bases, and 13 bases separated the two germline ends. CDR1 and CDR2 from the germline V gene are LNHDA and SQIVND (reference sequence). CDR3 DNA: TGTGCCAGTAGTACACAGGCCGGGGGCACTGAAGCTTTCTTT. Translating it yields CASSTQAGGTEAFF. The complete variable domain, with remaining parts taken from reference TRBV19 and TRBJ1-1, reads DGGITQSPKYLFRKEGQNVTLSCEQNLNHDAMYWYRQDPGQGLRLIYYSQIVNDFQKGDIAEGYSVSREKKESFPLTVTSAQKNPTAFYLCASSTQAGGTEAFFGQGTRLTVV.

CDR3: CASSKTGGNTEAFF. The CDR3 nucleotides read TGCGCCAGCAGCAAGACAGGGGGTAACACTGAAGCTTTCTTT. The gene calls are TRBV5-1 and TRBJ1-1; TRBD1 matches at 9 bases. This CDR3 has 14 amino acids. With V trimmed by 4 bases and J by 2 bases, 3 bases remained unmatched. CDR1 and CDR2 from the germline V gene are SGHRS and YFSETQ.

The CDR3 protein is CASSAGYDYGYTF. The CDR3 DNA sequence: TGTGCCAGCAGCGCAGGGTACGACTATGGCTACACCTTC. The V call is TRBV6-4, the J call TRBJ1-2, with D possibly TRBD1 on 5 matching bases. The germline V and J ends were trimmed by 6 bases and 3 bases, with 11 bases remaining between them. There are 13 residues in the CDR3. Germline-derived CDR1 and CDR2 are MRHNA and SNTAGT.

The chain employs TRBV7-2 and TRBJ2-7; 7 bases line up with TRBD1. The CDR3 sequence is 15 residues long. Trimming at V came to 2 bases and at J to 6 bases, leaving 10 bases not matched to a gene. Germline V gene sequence: CDR1 SGHTA, CDR2 FQGNSA. CDR3 residues: CASSLRFGTVSEQYF. DNA of the CDR3: TGTGCCAGCAGCTTACGCTTCGGGACAGTTTCCGAGCAGTACTTC.

V and J are TRBV5-1 and TRBJ2-2; 8 bases align to TRBD2. The CDR3 sequence is 16 residues long. Trimming took 10 bases from V and 3 from J; bases not matched to a gene: 14. CDR1 and CDR2 from the germline V gene are SGHRS and YFSETQ. The DNA for the CDR3 is TGCGCCTCCCACGGGGGGGGCCAATTGGACACCGGGGAGCTGTTTTTT. It translates to CASHGGGQLDTGELFF. Filled out from reference TRBV5-1 and TRBJ2-2, the complete variable domain reads KAGVTQTPRYLIKTRGQQVTLSCSPISGHRSVSWYQQTPGQGLQFLFEYFSETQRNKGNFPGRFSGRQFSNSRSEMNVSTLELGDSALYLCASHGGGQLDTGELFFGEGSRLTVL.

This clone was seen a single time. This chain uses TRBV28 with TRBJ2-6, with D perhaps matching TRBD1 (6 bases). Germline V gives CDR1 MDHEN, CDR2 SYDVKM. V was clipped by 3 bases and J by 0 bases, with 15 bases between them. CDR3 size: 18 residues. DNA of the CDR3: TGTGCCAGCAGTTTTCTAGGACAGCCCAACTCTGGGGCCAACGTCCTGACTTTC. This encodes CASSFLGQPNSGANVLTF.

This clone was observed a single time. The chain joins TRBV7-8 to TRBJ1-1; TRBD1 matches 12 bases. There are 19 residues in the CDR3. Per germline, CDR1 SGHVS and CDR2 FQNEAQ. V lost 5 bases, J lost 0 bases, and 13 bases stayed unmatched. As DNA, the CDR3 is TGTGCCAGCAGCCCAAAGGCCCGGGACAGGGGGCGAGTGAACACTGAAGCTTTCTTT. This gives the protein CASSPKARDRGRVNTEAFF.

The CDR3 nucleotides are TGTGCCAGCAGTTCAAGCCCCTACGAGCAGTACTTC. Protein: CASSSSPYEQYF. This chain connects TRBV28 to TRBJ2-7; D remains ambiguous. The V end lost 4 bases, the J end lost 2 bases, and 6 bases lay between the germline ends. Germline V gives CDR1 MDHEN, CDR2 SYDVKM. This CDR3 comprises 12 residues.

The V call is TRBV12-3 or TRBV12-4, the J call TRBJ1-2; 8 bases match TRBD1. This CDR3 contains 12 residues. J was trimmed by 7 bases and V by 5 bases; bases with no gene match: 3. The CDR3 DNA is TGTGCCAGCAGTCCAGGACAGGGTGGCTACACCTTC. Residues: CASSPGQGGYTF.

The V gene is TRBV24-1, the J gene TRBJ1-4; TRBD1 agrees at 7 bases. Germline assignment: CDR1 KGHDR and CDR2 SFDVKD. After removal of 3 bases from V and 8 bases from J, the junction contained 5 bases not matched to a gene. CDR3 size: 14 residues. The CDR3 region has the DNA TGTGCCACCAGTGATGGAGGGGGCGTAGAAAAACTGTTTTTT. Translated, it gives CATSDGGGVEKLFF.

This chain uses TRBV5-1 with TRBJ1-4, with 9 bases matching TRBD1. This CDR3 region has 15 residues. V was pared by 4 bases and J by 8 bases, with 9 bases of the junction left unmatched. CDR1 and CDR2 from the germline V gene are SGHRS and YFSETQ. In DNA, the CDR3 is TGCGCCAGCAGCACCGGCGACAGGGGGTGGGAAAAACTGTTTTTT. It encodes CASSTGDRGWEKLFF. The full variable domain, in which reference TRBV5-1 and TRBJ1-4 provide the parts outside the CDR3, is KAGVTQTPRYLIKTRGQQVTLSCSPISGHRSVSWYQQTPGQGLQFLFEYFSETQRNKGNFPGRFSGRQFSNSRSEMNVSTLELGDSALYLCASSTGDRGWEKLFFGSGTQLSVL.

The chain carries TRBV28 and TRBJ1-2, with D possibly being TRBD1 (5 bases). The ends were cut back, 4 bases at V and 2 bases at J, with 8 bases in the middle. The CDR3 has 13 residues. CDR1 and CDR2 (germline): MDHEN, SYDVKM. The CDR3 spells CASSSQGNYGYTF. The CDR3 bases are TGTGCCAGCAGTTCGCAGGGAAACTATGGCTACACCTTC.

In nucleotides, the CDR3 is TGTGCCAGCAGCTTCAATCCCGAAGGGGTCGGTACCCAGTACTTC. Translating gives CASSFNPEGVGTQYF. The gene calls are TRBV5-4 and TRBJ2-5; D may be TRBD1 (5 bases). Germline V lookup: CDR1 SGHNT, CDR2 YYREEE (reference sequence). Trimming cost V 2 bases and J 8 bases, with 19 bases left between them. This CDR3 contains 15 residues.

This chain links TRBV7-2 with TRBJ2-7; D is perhaps TRBD2 (5 bases). The germline V gene has CDR1 SGHTA and CDR2 FQGNSA. Deletions cut 0 bases from V and 0 bases from J, with 9 bases between. The CDR3 contains 15 residues. CDR3 DNA: TGTGCCAGCAGCTTAGCGCCTGGGAGCTCCTACGAGCAGTACTTC. Translating it yields CASSLAPGSSYEQYF.

The chain employs TRBV7-2 and TRBJ2-7; perhaps TRBD2 as D (6 bases). Trimming left V 4 bases short and J 5 bases short, with 15 bases between. This CDR3 spans 14 amino acids. The germline V gene encodes CDR1 SGHTA and CDR2 FQGNSA. Here the CDR3 reads CASSSSVERNEQYF. In DNA, the CDR3 is TGTGCCAGCAGCTCTAGCGTAGAGAGAAACGAGCAGTACTTC.

The gene calls are TRBV7-2 and TRBJ2-3; 10 bases are shared with TRBD2. From germline, CDR1 is SGHTA and CDR2 FQGNSA. The V and J ends lost 5 bases and 4 bases, in that order; junction bases with no gene match: 6. The CDR3 is 15 residues long. For the CDR3, the DNA is TGTGCCAGCAGCCCTACTAGCGGGGCGCCAGATACGCAGTATTTT. Translating it yields CASSPTSGAPDTQYF.

This clone is a singleton in its sample. The chain joins TRBV7-9 to TRBJ2-1; 7 nucleotides line up with TRBD2. Per germline, CDR1 SEHNR and CDR2 FQNEAQ (reference sequence). The CDR3 extends over 13 amino acids. With V trimmed by 1 base and J by 9 bases, 3 bases remained unmatched. The CDR3 coding sequence is TGTGCCAGCAGCTTAGGATGGGAGGGTGAGCAGTTCTTC. This codes for CASSLGWEGEQFF.

V gene TRBV6-5 combines with J gene TRBJ1-5, with D hard to call. Germline CDR1 and CDR2: MNHEY and SVGAGI. V was clipped by 6 bases and J by 5 bases, with 17 bases between them. The CDR3 length is 15 residues. The CDR3: CASRPRTFNDQPQHF. CDR3 sequence (DNA): TGTGCCAGCAGACCTAGGACTTTTAACGATCAGCCCCAGCATTTT.